This T cell receptor (beta chain) comes out of a study of Ad26.COV2.S vaccination and SARS-CoV-2 variants. Study details: Donor got 5x10^10 or 1x10^11 viral particles of Ad26.COV2.S. Study results and caveats: TCR breadth and depth estimates may have understated total T cell responses. Similar non-spike TCR breadth was observed in recipients of vaccine and of placebo.

Clones were read by immunoSEQ multiplex PCR, and TCRdb kept only the in-frame ones, dropping some. Of fewer than 900,000 clones listed, roughly 90% were seen once; the top ten hold over 1.3%. The CDR3 sequence is 14 residues long. Germline CDR1 reads GTSNPN; CDR2 reads SVGIG (reference sequence). The V and J ends lost 2 bases and 5 bases respectively, with 14 bases between them. To note about this clone: Its antigen remains unknown.

Treatment indicated: some 19 received Ad26.COV2.S at low or high dose, single or two shots; 5 received placebo; per-sample allocation not given. Material that was analyzed had been drawn on day 63 after the first vaccine or placebo injection. This person who donated was an adult of 18-55 years in Boston. The receptor was derived from a person aged 18-65 years who received the Ad26.COV2.S COVID-19 vaccine or a placebo. The J gene is TRBJ2-3, the V gene TRBV30; D may be TRBD1 or TRBD2 (5 bases each). Source: peripheral blood, taken in a trial of Ad26.COV2.S vaccine versus placebo. The CDR3 here is CAWSLVWGRDTQYF. DNA for the CDR3: TGTGCCTGGAGTCTCGTGTGGGGGAGAGATACGCAGTATTTT.